This T cell receptor beta chain emerged from a study of T cells in Graves' hyperthyroidism and ophthalmopathy (dated by TCRdb to about 2019). Regarding the complete study: A discovery cohort of about 95 patients, about 43 with Graves' ophthalmopathy and roughly 59 with stable Graves' hyperthyroidism, was used to find distinguishing TCR V-J signatures. The 100 or so discovery patients were divided at random into training and test sets in a 7:3 ratio. Following sampling, methimazole starting at 30 mg daily was given to hyperthyroidism patients, and high-dose intravenous methylprednisolone was given to ophthalmopathy patients. An independent validation cohort of around 20 hyperthyroidism patients and 17 patients who later progressed to ophthalmopathy tested prospective prediction of ophthalmopathy. TCR Vbeta CDR3 sequencing of some 140 peripheral blood samples (43 ophthalmopathy, some 75 hyperthyroidism and roughly 17 progressor patients) is reported in the paper. In more than 5 Graves' hyperthyroidism patients, the study also compared T-cell repertoires from thyroid tissue with T-cell repertoires from blood.

The paper as a whole reports these results and caveats: Ophthalmopathy was separated from stable hyperthyroidism by a 13 V-J signature model, with approximately 89% sensitivity and about 84% specificity obtained in cross-validation and 80%/75% obtained in testing. During validation, the model predicted progression to ophthalmopathy a median of approximately six months ahead of onset, with more than 55% sensitivity and 72% to 85% specificity. Most expanded thyroid clonotypes (frequency above 0.001) were also detected in blood, a finding suggesting that blood repertoires may reflect thyroid immune responses. Sample size was not statistically predetermined, and investigators were not blinded to group allocation.

The TCR beta CDR3 regions were amplified from RNA transcripts. A first-round RT-PCR of the TCR CDR3 used the HTBI primer set with the Qiagen OneStep RT-PCR kit. Libraries were constructed in a second round of multiplex PCR, after which size selection and purification were performed. Libraries were sequenced paired-end with 100 bp reads on an Illumina HiSeq2000. The study's processing was this. SOAPnuke was used to process the raw data, throwing out any read that contained adapters or uncalled bases, had a mean Phred below 15, or lacked an exact constant-primer or identifier match. COPE v1.2.5 was used to merge high-quality paired reads, and clonotypes were defined as unique nucleotide sequences. MiTCR v1.1 was used to align clonotypes to the IMGT TRBV, TRBD and TRBJ reference segments. The analysis was restricted to V-J combinations with a frequency above 0.0001, which together covered just over 99% of the repertoires. The TCS score was defined as F50 (clonal expansion) divided by E x V (chaos), with BLOSUM62-based TCRdist calculated between CDR3 peptides within each V-J. Welch's t-statistics and random forest reduced fewer than 550 V-J features to 13, which were used in a naive Bayes classifier (R e1071). In TCRdb, the public reads were trimmed at Q25 with fastp and aligned with MiXCR, with productive beta chains retained. Each entry merges the rows of one CDR3 protein and shows their most common DNA and genes. Clone size and V and J calls follow TCRdb, not the original study. The sample includes some 510,000 distinct CDR3 sequences, with about half observed a single time. The leading ten clones occupy 8.2% of the sample.

Details on this clonotype: Its antigen target is currently unknown. Per-nucleotide qualities are absent, and no much larger clonotype sits a single base away.

Stable Graves' hyperthyroidism was defined as the absence of progression to ophthalmopathy over 18 months of follow-up. Hyperthyroidism patients were newly diagnosed, with disease duration under 2 months, and aged 18 to 65 years. Any patient with an uncontrolled infection, another autoimmune disease, pregnancy or lactation was excluded. Clinical symptoms, serum thyroxine and TRAb, thyroid ultrasound, and orbital computed tomography formed the basis for the diagnoses. Total RNA was extracted with Trizol reagent, and quality was checked on an Agilent 2100 Bioanalyzer. The sequenced sample consisted of peripheral blood or thyroid tissue (not recorded which). The sequence derives from a woman under 30 with Graves' hyperthyroidism. Donor details come from another sample of the same person, matched by shared clones.

The CDR3 protein sequence reads: CASSWVGKGGEQYF. The nucleotide sequence is TGTGCCAGCAGTTGGGTGGGTAAAGGGGGCGAGCAGTACTTC. This receptor chain uses TRBV2 and TRBJ2-7; the D gene is perhaps TRBD1, from 6 matching bases. The CDR3 sequence holds 14 residues, the cysteine and phenylalanine included. The CDR3 DNA has 42 bases and is translated from base 1. Reading the germline V gene gives CDR1 SNHLY and CDR2 FYNNEI. Deletion took 5 bases off V and 6 bases off J, with a span of 17 bases between the germline ends.